These T cell receptor beta chains were read from a single sample in a study of cytomegalovirus exposure and HLA in healthy donors. Method: immunoSEQ multiplex PCR; TCRdb's copy keeps in-frame clones and lacks some. This sample has some 200,000 clones; around 64% occur once, and the top ten carry 2% to 3%. Sequencing was performed on PBMCs. These receptors came from a man aged 40-50 years in good health and CMV-seropositive. CDR3s include the opening cysteine and the closing phenylalanine or tryptophan. Each record gives: J gene, V gene, clone size, D gene, CDR3 DNA, CDR3 protein. D genes are given only for firm matches. Clone sizes are given selectively: once, few, many, or a class where the clone is expanded.

j_gene: TRBJ1-1
v_gene: TRBV19
abundance: NA
d_gene: NA
CDR3nt: TGTGCCAGTCGCTTCGGGGGGATTGGGGACACTGAAGCTTTCTTT
CDR3aa: CASRFGGIGDTEAFF

j_gene: TRBJ2-1
v_gene: TRBV15
abundance: once
d_gene: TRBD1
CDR3nt: TGTGCCACCAGCATGGGGACAGGGGGTAGAAATGAGCAGTTCTTC
CDR3aa: CATSMGTGGRNEQFF

j_gene: TRBJ2-1
v_gene: TRBV11-3
abundance: NA
d_gene: TRBD2
CDR3nt: TGTGCCAGCAGCATGAGCGGGGGGTACAATGAGCAGTTCTTC
CDR3aa: CASSMSGGYNEQFF

j_gene: TRBJ2-5
v_gene: TRBV29-1
abundance: NA
d_gene: NA
CDR3nt: TGCAGCGTTGAAGGGGGCCCAGGGACCCAGTACTTC
CDR3aa: CSVEGGPGTQYF

j_gene: TRBJ1-5
v_gene: TRBV7-2
abundance: NA
d_gene: NA
CDR3nt: TGTGCCAGCAGCTTAAAGGCAGGGTACGATCAGCCCCAGCATTTT
CDR3aa: CASSLKAGYDQPQHF

j_gene: TRBJ2-3
v_gene: TRBV5-1
abundance: few
d_gene: TRBD2
CDR3nt: TGCGCCAGCAGCTTTGGACTAGCGGGGGATACGCAGTATTTT
CDR3aa: CASSFGLAGDTQYF

j_gene: TRBJ1-2
v_gene: TRBV28
abundance: NA
d_gene: NA
CDR3nt: TGTGCCAGCAGTTTAACAGGGCCTAACTATGGCTACACCTTC
CDR3aa: CASSLTGPNYGYTF

j_gene: TRBJ2-3
v_gene: TRBV7-2
abundance: NA
d_gene: NA
CDR3nt: TGTGCCAGCAGCTTAGCGGTCCTACCAGATACGCAGTATTTT
CDR3aa: CASSLAVLPDTQYF

j_gene: TRBJ2-7
v_gene: TRBV11-2
abundance: NA
d_gene: TRBD1
CDR3nt: TGTGCCAGCAGACTGGGACAGGGGTCGTACGAGCAGTACTTC
CDR3aa: CASRLGQGSYEQYF

j_gene: TRBJ1-2
v_gene: TRBV9
abundance: NA
d_gene: NA
CDR3nt: TGTGCCAGCAGCCCCGGGACTTATGGCTACACCTTC
CDR3aa: CASSPGTYGYTF

j_gene: TRBJ2-6
v_gene: TRBV4-1
abundance: NA
d_gene: TRBD1
CDR3nt: TGCGCCAGCAGCCAAGTCGGGTGGGAACAGGGGGCCCGAAGCTCTGGGGCCAACGTCCTGACTTTC
CDR3aa: CASSQVGWEQGARSSGANVLTF

j_gene: TRBJ1-1
v_gene: TRBV29-1
abundance: few
d_gene: NA
CDR3nt: TGCAGCGCCGACCGGGGCACTGAAGCTTTCTTT
CDR3aa: CSADRGTEAFF

j_gene: TRBJ1-4
v_gene: TRBV6-6
abundance: NA
d_gene: NA
CDR3nt: TGTGCCAGCAGTTACACACAGGGTACTAATGAAAAACTGTTTTTT
CDR3aa: CASSYTQGTNEKLFF

j_gene: TRBJ2-2
v_gene: TRBV7-9
abundance: once
d_gene: TRBD1
CDR3nt: TGTGCCAGCAGCCCCCGGACAGGGGGCCCCGGGGAGCTGTTTTTT
CDR3aa: CASSPRTGGPGELFF

j_gene: TRBJ1-2
v_gene: TRBV10-3
abundance: NA
d_gene: TRBD1
CDR3nt: TGTGCCATCAGTGACCTGACAGGGGACTATGGCTACACCTTC
CDR3aa: CAISDLTGDYGYTF

j_gene: TRBJ2-7
v_gene: TRBV5-6
abundance: once
d_gene: NA
CDR3nt: TGTGCCAGCAGTCTAGGACAGATAAGCTCCTACGAGCAGTACTTC
CDR3aa: CASSLGQISSYEQYF

j_gene: TRBJ1-2
v_gene: TRBV4-1
abundance: few
d_gene: TRBD1
CDR3nt: TGCGCCAGCAGCCAAGAGTTTCAGCCAGGGGGCCGATATGGCTACACCTTC
CDR3aa: CASSQEFQPGGRYGYTF

j_gene: TRBJ2-3
v_gene: TRBV5-4
abundance: NA
d_gene: NA
CDR3nt: TGTGCCAGCAGCTTGGCCCCCCAGACTGCGCAGTATTTT
CDR3aa: CASSLAPQTAQYF